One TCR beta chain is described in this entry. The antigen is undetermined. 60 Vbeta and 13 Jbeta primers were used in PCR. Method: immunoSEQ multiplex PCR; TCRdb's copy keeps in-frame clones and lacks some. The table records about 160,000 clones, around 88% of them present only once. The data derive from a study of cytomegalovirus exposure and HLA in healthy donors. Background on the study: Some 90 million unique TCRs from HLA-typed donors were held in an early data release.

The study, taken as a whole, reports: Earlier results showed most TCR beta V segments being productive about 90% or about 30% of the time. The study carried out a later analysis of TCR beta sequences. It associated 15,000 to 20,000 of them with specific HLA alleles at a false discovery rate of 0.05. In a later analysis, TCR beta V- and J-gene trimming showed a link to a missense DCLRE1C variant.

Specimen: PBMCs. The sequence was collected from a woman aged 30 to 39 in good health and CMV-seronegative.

The CDR3 DNA is TGCGCCAGCAGCTTGGCCCAGGGGAACACTGAAGCTTTCTTT. This sequence encodes CASSLAQGNTEAFF. The chain is built from TRBV5-1 and TRBJ1-1, with D maybe TRBD1 (5 bases). CDR3 size: 14 residues. Trimming shortened V by 0 bases and J by 1 base, and 7 bases separated the two germline ends. Germline V gene lookup returns CDR1 SGHRS and CDR2 YFSETQ.